This T cell receptor (beta chain) was sequenced during a study of shared clonotypes between healthy human individuals. Regarding the study as a whole: It was observed that approximately 5% of naive CD4 clonotypes were shared across a handful of donors.

Comment on this clone: What it recognizes is unknown. This same CDR3 is encoded by further DNA sequences in the sample.

In the source study's methods: Junction-only sequences produced by ImmunoSEQ had no quality scores, so filtering differed. The data were produced by immunoSEQ multiplex PCR, yet TCRdb's version contains in-frame clones alone and is incomplete. V and J calls and clone size are as listed in that table; D and trimming were resolved from the DNA. The sample lists roughly 500,000 clones; 90% to 96% were seen once. Source material: naive CD4+ T cells sorted from blood. Subset in this sample: CD45RA+ positively selected. The source of this sequence is a woman under 40 in good health.

The DNA of the CDR3 is TGTGCCAGCAGCCTTCTGACCGACACTGAAGCTTTCTTT. Translation gives CASSLLTDTEAFF. The rearrangement uses TRBV28 and TRBJ1-1; D ambiguous. The CDR3 consists of 13 residues. Germline-derived CDR1 and CDR2 are MDHEN and SYDVKM. Between the trimmed V and J ends, which lost 6 bases and 3 bases, there was a span of 11 bases.